The 26 T cell receptor beta chains listed next were all sequenced from one sample in a study of OX40 agonist ivuxolimab in advanced cancers. Profiled with immunoSEQ multiplex PCR; TCRdb holds only in-frame clones, not every one. The repertoire consists of about 68,000 clones, with under 90% occurring once and the leading ten covering 0.68%. The source was CD4+ or CD8+ T cells sorted from blood, collected in a trial of the OX40 agonist ivuxolimab. These receptors were collected from an adult with an advanced solid tumor such as melanoma, head and neck, liver or kidney cancer.

The DNA of the CDR3 is TGTGCCAGCAGCTTCAAGGGCGGCACTGAAGCTTTCTTT. Its translation: CASSFKGGTEAFF. The chain couples TRBV7-2 to TRBJ1-1; the D is unclear. The germline V and J ends were trimmed by 3 bases and 4 bases, with 9 bases remaining between them. This CDR3 region has 13 residues. The germline gives CDR1 SGHTA, CDR2 FQGNSA.

This chain joins TRBV4-2 and TRBJ2-7, with D unclear. V gave up 0 bases and J gave up 3 bases, with 9 bases separating them. Germline assignment: CDR1 LGHNA and CDR2 YNFKEQ. The CDR3 sequence is 14 residues long. The CDR3 DNA follows: TGTGCCAGCAGCCAAGATCGTGATTTCTACGAGCAGTACTTC. Translation: CASSQDRDFYEQYF.

This rearrangement joins TRBV5-1 to TRBJ2-2; D is unclear. V was pared by 2 bases and J by 4 bases, with 12 bases between. Germline CDR1 SGHRS, CDR2 YFSETQ. This CDR3 has 15 residues. This CDR3 is CASSFGGVGTGELFF. CDR3 nucleotides: TGCGCCAGCAGCTTTGGTGGGGTCGGCACCGGGGAGCTGTTTTTT.

The genes are TRBV19 and TRBJ1-1, with D possibly being TRBD1 (5 bases). This CDR3 comprises 17 residues. Germline-derived CDR1 and CDR2 are LNHDA and SQIVND (reference sequence). V lost 1 base and J 6 bases, leaving 21 bases between the germline ends. The CDR3 spells CASSIGLGEGVSPEAFF. The CDR3 DNA sequence: TGTGCCAGTAGTATAGGACTGGGGGAAGGGGTGAGCCCTGAAGCTTTCTTT.

The V and J genes are TRBV18 and TRBJ2-1; a weak D match, TRBD1 (6 bases). Germline V CDR1 and CDR2: KGHSH, LQKENI. This CDR3 comprises 15 residues. V lost 4 bases and J lost 1, with 11 bases in between. Here the CDR3 DNA reads TGTGCCAGCTCACAATCAGGGGATTCCTACAATGAGCAGTTCTTC. It encodes CASSQSGDSYNEQFF.

This chain uses TRBV11-2 with TRBJ2-3; D is perhaps TRBD1 (7 bases). CDR3 length: 15 residues. Germline CDR1 reads SGHAT; CDR2 reads FQNNGV. V lost 5 bases and J 4 bases, leaving 16 bases between the germline ends. CDR3 sequence reads: CASSPGGNPPDTQYF. Here the CDR3 DNA reads TGTGCCAGCAGCCCAGGGGGGAACCCACCAGATACGCAGTATTTT.

V and J are TRBV7-2 and TRBJ2-7; D possibly corresponds to TRBD1 (6 bases). CDR1 and CDR2 (germline): SGHTA, FQGNSA. The V end lost 3 bases, the J end lost 2 bases, and 11 bases lay between the germline ends. The CDR3 contains 14 residues. CDR3 DNA sequence: TGTGCCAGCAGCTTTGTAGGGGGTGCCTACGAGCAGTACTTC. Translation gives CASSFVGGAYEQYF. The full variable domain, completed using reference TRBV7-2 and TRBJ2-7, is GAGVSQSPSNKVTEKGKDVELRCDPISGHTALYWYRQSLGQGLEFLIYFQGNSAPDKSGLPSDRFSAERTGGSVSTLTIQRTQQEDSAVYLCASSFVGGAYEQYFGPGTRLTVT.

The chain recombines TRBV4-3 with TRBJ2-1; D uncertain. V was cut by 0 bases and J by 10 bases, with 13 bases left in between. Germline CDR1 reads LGHNA; CDR2 reads YSLEER. This CDR3 has 14 amino acids. For the CDR3, the DNA is TGCGCCAGCAGCCAAGATGATACCTTCGGAGAGCAGTTCTTC. This codes for CASSQDDTFGEQFF.

This clone has only one observation. This chain connects TRBV2 to TRBJ2-5, with D unclear. The CDR3 sequence is 12 residues long. Germline loops: CDR1 SNHLY, CDR2 FYNNEI. Trimming took 1 base from V and 7 from J, leaving 7 bases between them. The CDR3, as DNA: TGTGCCAGCAGTGAAGAGGGATGGACCCAGTACTTC. It codes for CASSEEGWTQYF. The whole variable domain, filled in from reference TRBV2 and TRBJ2-5, reads EPEVTQTPSHQVTQMGQEVILRCVPISNHLYFYWYRQILGQKVEFLVSFYNNEISEKSEIFDDQFSVERPDGSNFTLKIRSTKLEDSAMYFCASSEEGWTQYFGPGTRLLVL.

The CDR3 DNA follows: TGTGCCAGCAGCTTATTGTTTTCCCCGGTGGGGGGTAAAGACAATGAGCAGTTCTTC. Translating it yields CASSLLFSPVGGKDNEQFF. This chain connects TRBV7-2 to TRBJ2-1, with D perhaps matching TRBD2 (6 bases). Trimming shortened V by 2 bases and J by 5 bases, and 25 bases separated the two germline ends. The germline V gene has CDR1 SGHTA and CDR2 FQGNSA. This CDR3 is built from 19 residues.

CDR3 residues: CASSLNGGDYGYTF. In DNA, the CDR3 is TGCGCCAGCAGCTTGAACGGGGGCGACTATGGCTACACCTTC. This chain connects TRBV5-1 to TRBJ1-2; tentatively, D is TRBD1 (6 bases). Trimming took 1 base from V and 3 from J, leaving 10 bases between them. This CDR3 contains 14 residues. Per the germline V gene, CDR1 is SGHRS and CDR2 is YFSETQ.

The chain employs TRBV29-1 and TRBJ1-1; D might be TRBD1 (6 bases). V lost 4 bases, J lost 3 bases, and 18 bases lay in between. The CDR3 covers 15 residues. Germline CDR1 is SQVTM and CDR2 is ANQGSEA. In nucleotides, the CDR3 is TGCAGCGTTGTCGTACAGGGAGATTGGGACACTGAAGCTTTCTTT. It codes for CSVVVQGDWDTEAFF.

The chain is built from TRBV19 and TRBJ1-1, with D hard to call. Germline lookup yields CDR1 LNHDA and CDR2 SQIVND (reference sequence). The germline V and J ends were trimmed by 7 bases and 4 bases, with 10 bases remaining between them. The CDR3 has 12 residues. The CDR3 nucleotides read TGTGCCAGTACCAAGGCCGGCACTGAAGCTTTCTTT. This codes for CASTKAGTEAFF.

The CDR3 protein is CASRTSGGSYNEQFF. CDR3 bases: TGCGCCAGCAGGACTAGCGGGGGCTCCTACAATGAGCAGTTCTTC. The chain employs TRBV5-1 and TRBJ2-1, with 12 bases aligning to TRBD2. This CDR3 is built from 15 residues. The trim removed 5 bases at V and 0 bases at J, leaving 0 bases unmatched. Looked up from germline, CDR1 is SGHRS and CDR2 is YFSETQ.

The V gene is TRBV4-3, the J gene TRBJ2-7, with 14 nucleotides matching TRBD2. V gave up 2 bases and J gave up 2 bases; unmatched junction bases: 2. This CDR3 is 16 amino acids long. CDR1 is LGHNA, CDR2 YSLEER, per germline. The CDR3 DNA reads as TGCGCCAGCAGCCAATGGACTAGCGGGGGGACCTACGAGCAGTACTTC. It codes for CASSQWTSGGTYEQYF.

V and J are TRBV6-6 and TRBJ1-1; no reliable D call. This CDR3 region has 13 residues. Germline V gives CDR1 MNHNY, CDR2 SVGAGI (reference sequence). V dropped 7 bases and J dropped 1 base, with 10 bases sitting between them. The CDR3 bases are TGTGCCAGCAACTTACGGGGGAACACTGAAGCTTTCTTT. It translates to CASNLRGNTEAFF.

This chain connects TRBV28 to TRBJ2-7, with D perhaps matching TRBD1 (5 bases). This CDR3 spans 13 amino acids. The V end was cut by 1 base, the J end by 4 bases, with 8 bases between. Per the germline V gene, CDR1 is MDHEN and CDR2 is SYDVKM. This CDR3 is CASSLYQGYEQYF. CDR3 sequence (DNA): TGTGCCAGCAGTTTATACCAGGGTTACGAGCAGTACTTC.

This clone appeared a few times. V and J are TRBV7-2 and TRBJ2-7, with D possibly TRBD2 on 5 matching bases. The germline V gene encodes CDR1 SGHTA and CDR2 FQGNSA. The CDR3 is made up of 14 amino acids. V lost 6 bases and J lost 2, with 14 bases in between. The chain's CDR3 is CASSPRTGTYEQYF. The CDR3 DNA reads as TGTGCCAGCAGTCCGCGGACGGGGACCTACGAGCAGTACTTC.

This rearrangement joins TRBV18 to TRBJ1-1; the D gene is possibly TRBD1 (5 bases). The V and J ends lost 6 bases and 1 base respectively, with 9 bases between them. The length of the CDR3 is 13 residues. The germline gives CDR1 KGHSH, CDR2 LQKENI. The DNA for the CDR3 is TGTGCCAGCTCGGTCGGACAGAACACTGAAGCTTTCTTT. Translation gives CASSVGQNTEAFF.

CDR3 amino acids: CASSERTGEYGYTF. CDR3 nucleotides: TGTGCCAGCAGTGAGAGGACAGGGGAGTATGGCTACACCTTC. This chain uses TRBV2 with TRBJ1-2, with TRBD1 matching 9 bases. The germline CDR1 and CDR2 sequences are SNHLY and FYNNEI. J gave up 5 bases and V 3 bases, and 4 bases lay outside the gene matches. The CDR3 length is 14 residues. The full variable domain, in which reference TRBV2 and TRBJ1-2 provide the parts outside the CDR3, is EPEVTQTPSHQVTQMGQEVILRCVPISNHLYFYWYRQILGQKVEFLVSFYNNEISEKSEIFDDQFSVERPDGSNFTLKIRSTKLEDSAMYFCASSERTGEYGYTFGSGTRLTVV.

This chain links TRBV29-1 with TRBJ2-1, with D unresolved. Trimming shortened V by 4 bases and J by 0 bases, and 10 bases separated the two germline ends. From germline, CDR1 is SQVTM and CDR2 ANQGSEA. CDR3 length: 14 residues. The CDR3 protein is CSVVGYSSYNEQFF. In DNA form, the CDR3 reads TGCAGCGTTGTAGGGTATAGCTCCTACAATGAGCAGTTCTTC.

This clone appeared a single time. The genes are TRBV11-3 and TRBJ2-2; no definite D call. This CDR3 has 14 residues. V was shortened by 1 base and J by 4 bases, with 7 bases between the two germline ends. Per the germline V gene, CDR1 is SGHNT and CDR2 is YENEEA. The CDR3 region has the DNA TGTGCCAGCAGCTTAGGTCAGACCACCGGGGAGCTGTTTTTT. Encoded protein: CASSLGQTTGELFF. Supplemented by reference TRBV11-3 and TRBJ2-2, the full variable domain reads EAGVVQSPRYKIIEKKQPVAFWCNPISGHNTLYWYLQNLGQGPELLIRYENEEAVDDSQLPKDRFSAERLKGVDSTLKIQPAELGDSAVYLCASSLGQTTGELFFGEGSRLTVL.

The J gene is TRBJ1-1, the V gene TRBV4-3; D unresolved. The length of the CDR3 is 14 residues. Germline V CDR1 and CDR2: LGHNA, YSLEER. Trimming took off 1 base at V and 6 bases at J, with 12 bases between the two ends. Here the CDR3 reads CASSQVPQSAEAFF. CDR3 bases: TGCGCCAGCAGCCAAGTCCCCCAGAGCGCTGAAGCTTTCTTT.

The chain carries TRBV9 and TRBJ2-2; 9 nucleotides line up with TRBD1. The CDR3 sequence is 16 residues long. Germline loops: CDR1 SGDLS, CDR2 YYNGEE. J was trimmed by 7 bases and V by 2 bases; bases with no gene match: 9. The CDR3 protein is CASSVRDRVPSGELFF. CDR3 nucleotides: TGTGCCAGCAGCGTTAGGGACAGGGTGCCTAGCGGGGAGCTGTTTTTT.

The CDR3 DNA sequence: TGTGCCAGCAGCCCTCATGATACGCAGTATTTT. It is translated as CASSPHDTQYF. The rearrangement joins TRBV7-8 to TRBJ2-3; D uncertain. The germline gives CDR1 SGHVS, CDR2 FQNEAQ. Trimming removed 5 bases from V and 6 bases from J, with 6 bases in between. The CDR3 covers 11 residues.

This clone appeared a single time. The chain carries TRBV5-1 and TRBJ2-3, with TRBD2 matching 10 bases. After removal of 3 bases from V and 3 bases from J, the junction contained 10 bases not matched to a gene. The CDR3 extends over 17 amino acids. Germline V CDR1 and CDR2: SGHRS, YFSETQ. The CDR3 is CASSSYRRTSGTDTQYF. DNA of the CDR3: TGCGCCAGCAGCTCCTACCGGAGGACTAGCGGAACAGATACGCAGTATTTT.